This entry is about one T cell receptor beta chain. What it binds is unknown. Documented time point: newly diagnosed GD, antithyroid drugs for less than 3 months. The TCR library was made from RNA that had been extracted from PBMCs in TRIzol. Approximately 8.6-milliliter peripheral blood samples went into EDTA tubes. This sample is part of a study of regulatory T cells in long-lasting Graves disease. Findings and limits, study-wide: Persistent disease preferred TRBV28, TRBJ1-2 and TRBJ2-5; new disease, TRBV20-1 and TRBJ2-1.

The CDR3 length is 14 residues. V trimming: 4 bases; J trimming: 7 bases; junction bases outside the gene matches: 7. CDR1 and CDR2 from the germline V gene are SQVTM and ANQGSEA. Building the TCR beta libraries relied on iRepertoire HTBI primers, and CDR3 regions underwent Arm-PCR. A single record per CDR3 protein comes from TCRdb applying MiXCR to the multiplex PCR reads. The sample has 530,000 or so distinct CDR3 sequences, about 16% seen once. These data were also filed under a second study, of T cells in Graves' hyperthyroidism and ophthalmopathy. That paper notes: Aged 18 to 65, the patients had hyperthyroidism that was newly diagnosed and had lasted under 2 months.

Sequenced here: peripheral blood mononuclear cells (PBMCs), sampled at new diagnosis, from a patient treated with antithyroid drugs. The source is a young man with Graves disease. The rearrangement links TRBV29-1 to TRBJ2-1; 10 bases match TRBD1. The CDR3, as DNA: TGCAGCGTTGTAGGACAGGGGGATTGGAATGAGCAGTTCTTC. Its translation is CSVVGQGDWNEQFF.